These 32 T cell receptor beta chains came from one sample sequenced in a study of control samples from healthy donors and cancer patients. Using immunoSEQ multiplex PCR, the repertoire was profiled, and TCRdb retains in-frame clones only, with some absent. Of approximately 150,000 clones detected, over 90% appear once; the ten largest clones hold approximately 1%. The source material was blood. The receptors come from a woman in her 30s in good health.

The CDR3 region is CASRQGIDGYTF. Here the CDR3 DNA reads TGTGCCAGCAGACAGGGAATAGATGGCTACACCTTC. The chain uses TRBV6-6 and TRBJ1-2; tentatively, D is TRBD1 (6 bases). Per germline, CDR1 MNHNY and CDR2 SVGAGI (reference sequence). The CDR3 spans 12 residues. The V end was cut by 6 bases, the J end by 6 bases, with 11 bases between.

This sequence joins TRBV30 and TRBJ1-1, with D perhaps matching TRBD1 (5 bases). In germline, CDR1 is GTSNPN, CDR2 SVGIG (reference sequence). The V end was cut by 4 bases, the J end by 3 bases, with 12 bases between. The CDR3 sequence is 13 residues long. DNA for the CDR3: TGTGCCTGGACTGACCAGGGTGACACTGAAGCTTTCTTT. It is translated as CAWTDQGDTEAFF. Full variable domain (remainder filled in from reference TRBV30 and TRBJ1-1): SQTIHQWPATLVQPVGSPLSLECTVEGTSNPNLYWYRQAAGRGLQLLFYSVGIGQISSEVPQNLSASRPQDRQFILSSKKLLLSDSGFYLCAWTDQGDTEAFFGQGTRLTVV.

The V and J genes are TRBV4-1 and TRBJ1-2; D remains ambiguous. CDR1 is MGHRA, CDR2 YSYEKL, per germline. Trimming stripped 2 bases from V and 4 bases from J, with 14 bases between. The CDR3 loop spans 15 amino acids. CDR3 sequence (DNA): TGCGCCAGCAGCCAACTAAAGTGGAGCTCCTATGGCTACACCTTC. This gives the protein CASSQLKWSSYGYTF.

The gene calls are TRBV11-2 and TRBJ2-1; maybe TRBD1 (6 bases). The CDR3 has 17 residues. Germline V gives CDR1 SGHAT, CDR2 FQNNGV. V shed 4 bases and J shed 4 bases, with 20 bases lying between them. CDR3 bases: TGTGCCAGCAGCTCCCCTTGGCAGGGGAAGGGGTACAATGAGCAGTTCTTC. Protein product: CASSSPWQGKGYNEQFF.

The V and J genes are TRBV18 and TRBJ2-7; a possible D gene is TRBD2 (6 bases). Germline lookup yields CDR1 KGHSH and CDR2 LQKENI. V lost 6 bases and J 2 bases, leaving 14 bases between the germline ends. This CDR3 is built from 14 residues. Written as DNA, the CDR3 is TGTGCCAGCTCCCTCGGGGCGGGGCCCTACGAGCAGTACTTC. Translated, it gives CASSLGAGPYEQYF.

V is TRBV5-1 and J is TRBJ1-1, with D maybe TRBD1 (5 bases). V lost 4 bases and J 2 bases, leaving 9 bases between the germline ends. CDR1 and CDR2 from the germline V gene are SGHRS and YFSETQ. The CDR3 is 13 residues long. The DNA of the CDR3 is TGCGCCAGCAGCCCGGGACTAAACACTGAAGCTTTCTTT. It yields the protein CASSPGLNTEAFF.

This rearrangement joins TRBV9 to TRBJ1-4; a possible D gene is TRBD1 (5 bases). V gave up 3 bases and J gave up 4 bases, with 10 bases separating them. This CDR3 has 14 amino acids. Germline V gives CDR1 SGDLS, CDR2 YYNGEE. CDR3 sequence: CASSGGPINEKLFF. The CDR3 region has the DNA TGTGCCAGCAGCGGGGGACCGATTAATGAAAAACTGTTTTTT.

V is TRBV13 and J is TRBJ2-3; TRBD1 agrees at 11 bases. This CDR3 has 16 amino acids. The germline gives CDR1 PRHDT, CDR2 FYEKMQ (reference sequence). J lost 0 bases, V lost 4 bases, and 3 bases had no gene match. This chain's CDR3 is CASSSRDRGSTDTQYF. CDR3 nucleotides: TGTGCCAGCAGCTCCAGGGACAGGGGGAGCACAGATACGCAGTATTTT.

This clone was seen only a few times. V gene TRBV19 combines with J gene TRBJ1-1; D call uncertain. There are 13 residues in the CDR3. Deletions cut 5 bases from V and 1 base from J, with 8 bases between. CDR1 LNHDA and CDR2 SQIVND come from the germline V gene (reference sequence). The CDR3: CASSSRWNTEAFF. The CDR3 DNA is TGTGCCAGTAGTTCTCGATGGAACACTGAAGCTTTCTTT.

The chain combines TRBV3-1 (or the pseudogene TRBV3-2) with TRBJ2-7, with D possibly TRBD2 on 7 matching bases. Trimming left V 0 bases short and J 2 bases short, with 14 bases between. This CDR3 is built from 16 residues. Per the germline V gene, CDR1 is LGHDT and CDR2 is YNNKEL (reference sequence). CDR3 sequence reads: CASSQERRGGPYEQYF. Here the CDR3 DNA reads TGTGCCAGCAGCCAAGAAAGGAGGGGGGGACCCTACGAGCAGTACTTC.

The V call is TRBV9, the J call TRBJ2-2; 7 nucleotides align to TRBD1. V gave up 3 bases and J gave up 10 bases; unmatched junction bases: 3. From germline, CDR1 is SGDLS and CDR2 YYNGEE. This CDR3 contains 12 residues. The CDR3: CASSAQGEELFF. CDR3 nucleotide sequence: TGTGCCAGCAGCGCCCAGGGGGAGGAGCTGTTTTTT.

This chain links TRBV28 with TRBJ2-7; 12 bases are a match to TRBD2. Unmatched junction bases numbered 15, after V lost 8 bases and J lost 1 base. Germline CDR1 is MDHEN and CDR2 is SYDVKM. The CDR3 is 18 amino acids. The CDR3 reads CASSFGTSGRSGSYEQYF. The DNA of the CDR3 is TGTGCCAGCTCGTTCGGTACTAGCGGGAGGTCCGGATCCTACGAGCAGTACTTC.

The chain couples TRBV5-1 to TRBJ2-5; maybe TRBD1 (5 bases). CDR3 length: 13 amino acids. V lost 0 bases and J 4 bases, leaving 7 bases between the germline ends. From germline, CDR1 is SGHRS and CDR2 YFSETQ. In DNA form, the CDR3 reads TGCGCCAGCAGCTTGGGGGGCACAGAGACCCAGTACTTC. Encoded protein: CASSLGGTETQYF.

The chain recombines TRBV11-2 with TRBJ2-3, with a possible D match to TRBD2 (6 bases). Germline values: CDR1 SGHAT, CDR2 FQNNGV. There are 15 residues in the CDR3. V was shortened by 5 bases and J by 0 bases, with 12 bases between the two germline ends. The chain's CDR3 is CASSLVGTSTDTQYF. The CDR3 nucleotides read TGTGCCAGCAGCCTAGTAGGGACTAGCACAGATACGCAGTATTTT.

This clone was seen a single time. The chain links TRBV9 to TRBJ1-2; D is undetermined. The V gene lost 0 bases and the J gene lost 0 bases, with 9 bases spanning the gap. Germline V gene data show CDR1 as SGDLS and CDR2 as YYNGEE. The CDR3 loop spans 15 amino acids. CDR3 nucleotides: TGTGCCAGCAGCGTAGGGATGCCGGCTAACTATGGCTACACCTTC. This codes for CASSVGMPANYGYTF.

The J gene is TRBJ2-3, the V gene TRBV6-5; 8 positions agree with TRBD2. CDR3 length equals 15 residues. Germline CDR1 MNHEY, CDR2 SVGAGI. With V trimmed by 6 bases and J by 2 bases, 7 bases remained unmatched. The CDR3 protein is CASSRGRGATDTQYF. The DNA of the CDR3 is TGTGCCAGCAGCCGGGGGCGGGGGGCCACAGATACGCAGTATTTT.

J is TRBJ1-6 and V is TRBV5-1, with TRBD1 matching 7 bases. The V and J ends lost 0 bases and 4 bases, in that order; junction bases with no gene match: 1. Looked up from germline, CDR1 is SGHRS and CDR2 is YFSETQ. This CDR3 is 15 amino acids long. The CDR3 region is CASSLGQGYNSPLHF. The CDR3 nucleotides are TGCGCCAGCAGCTTGGGACAGGGATATAATTCACCCCTCCACTTT.

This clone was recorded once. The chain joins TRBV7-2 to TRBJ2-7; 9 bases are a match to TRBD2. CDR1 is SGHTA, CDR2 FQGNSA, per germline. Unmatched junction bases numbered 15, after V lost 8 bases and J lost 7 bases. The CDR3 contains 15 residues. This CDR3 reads CASSRRAGGPSEQYF. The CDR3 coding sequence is TGTGCCAGCTCGCGAAGGGCGGGAGGGCCCAGTGAGCAGTACTTC.

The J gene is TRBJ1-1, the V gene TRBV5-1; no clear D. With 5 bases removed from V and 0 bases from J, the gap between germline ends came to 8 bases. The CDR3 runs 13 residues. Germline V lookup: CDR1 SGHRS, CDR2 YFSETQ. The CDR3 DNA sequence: TGCGCCAGCAGTCAGGACGTGAACACTGAAGCTTTCTTT. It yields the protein CASSQDVNTEAFF.

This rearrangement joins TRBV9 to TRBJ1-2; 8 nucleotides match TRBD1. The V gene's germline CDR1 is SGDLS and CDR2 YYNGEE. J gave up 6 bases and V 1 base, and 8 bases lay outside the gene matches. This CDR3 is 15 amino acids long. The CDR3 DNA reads TGTGCCAGCAGCGTAACAACAGGGGGGCCCCATGGCTACACCTTC. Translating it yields CASSVTTGGPHGYTF.

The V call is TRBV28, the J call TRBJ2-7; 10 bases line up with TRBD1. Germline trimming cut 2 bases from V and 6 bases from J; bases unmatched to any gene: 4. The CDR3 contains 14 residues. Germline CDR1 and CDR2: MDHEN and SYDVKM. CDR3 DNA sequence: TGTGCCAGCAGTTTAGAGGGGACAGGGGTCGAGCAGTACTTC. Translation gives CASSLEGTGVEQYF.

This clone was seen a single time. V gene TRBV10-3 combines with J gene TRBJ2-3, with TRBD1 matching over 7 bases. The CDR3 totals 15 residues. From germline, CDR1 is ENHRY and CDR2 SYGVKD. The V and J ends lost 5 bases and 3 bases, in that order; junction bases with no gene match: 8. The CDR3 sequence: CAISSRQGGTDTQYF. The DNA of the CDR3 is TGTGCCATCAGTAGTCGACAGGGTGGGACAGATACGCAGTATTTT.

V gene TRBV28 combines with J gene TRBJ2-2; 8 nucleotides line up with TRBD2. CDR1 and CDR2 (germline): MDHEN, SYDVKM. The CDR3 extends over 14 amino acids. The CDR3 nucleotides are TGTGTTAGCGGGGATTCCGCGAACACCGGGGAGCTGTTTTTT. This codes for CVSGDSANTGELFF.

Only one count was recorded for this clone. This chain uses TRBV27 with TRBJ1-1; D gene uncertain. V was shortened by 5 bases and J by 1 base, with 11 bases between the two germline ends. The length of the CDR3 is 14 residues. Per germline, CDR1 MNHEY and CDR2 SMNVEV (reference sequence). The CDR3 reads CASSQIGGNTEAFF. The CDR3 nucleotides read TGTGCCAGCAGTCAGATAGGCGGGAACACTGAAGCTTTCTTT.

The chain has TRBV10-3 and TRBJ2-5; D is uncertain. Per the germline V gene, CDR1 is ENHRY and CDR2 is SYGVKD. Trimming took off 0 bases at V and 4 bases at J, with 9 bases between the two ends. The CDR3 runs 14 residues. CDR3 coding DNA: TGTGCCATCAGTGAGTCGGGTGCTGGAGAGACCCAGTACTTC. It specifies CAISESGAGETQYF.

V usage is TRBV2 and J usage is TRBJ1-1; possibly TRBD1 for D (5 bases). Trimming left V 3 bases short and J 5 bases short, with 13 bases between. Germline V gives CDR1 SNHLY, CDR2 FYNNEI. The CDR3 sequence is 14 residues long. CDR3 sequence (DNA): TGTGCCAGCAGTGACAGGGCTGGGGGAACTGAAGCTTTCTTT. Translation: CASSDRAGGTEAFF.

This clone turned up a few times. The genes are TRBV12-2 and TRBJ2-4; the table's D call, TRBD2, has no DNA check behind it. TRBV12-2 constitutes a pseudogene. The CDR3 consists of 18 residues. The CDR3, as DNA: TGTGCAAGTCGCCCCGGGCGGAAGACTAGCCGGGAAAAAAACATTCAGTACTTC. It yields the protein CASRPGRKTSREKNIQYF.

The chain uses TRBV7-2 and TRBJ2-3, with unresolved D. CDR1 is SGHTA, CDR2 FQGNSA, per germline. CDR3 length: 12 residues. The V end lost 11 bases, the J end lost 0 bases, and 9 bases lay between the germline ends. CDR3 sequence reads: CARTFSTDTQYF. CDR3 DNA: TGTGCCCGGACGTTTAGCACAGATACGCAGTATTTT. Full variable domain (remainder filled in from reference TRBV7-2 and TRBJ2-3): GAGVSQSPSNKVTEKGKDVELRCDPISGHTALYWYRQSLGQGLEFLIYFQGNSAPDKSGLPSDRFSAERTGGSVSTLTIQRTQQEDSAVYLCARTFSTDTQYFGPGTRLTVL.

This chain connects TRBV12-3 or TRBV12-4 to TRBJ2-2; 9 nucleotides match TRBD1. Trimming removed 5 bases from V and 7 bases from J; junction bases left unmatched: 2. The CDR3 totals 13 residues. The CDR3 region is CASSNRGHGELFF. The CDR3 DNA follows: TGTGCCAGCAGTAACAGGGGGCACGGGGAGCTGTTTTTT.

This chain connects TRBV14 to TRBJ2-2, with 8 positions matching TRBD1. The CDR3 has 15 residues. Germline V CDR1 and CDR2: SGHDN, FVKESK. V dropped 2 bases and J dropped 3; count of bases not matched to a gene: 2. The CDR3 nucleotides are TGTGCCAGCAGCCAACGGGACAGGTACACCGGGGAGCTGTTTTTT. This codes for CASSQRDRYTGELFF.

The DNA for the CDR3 is TGCAGCGTTTATCCCGTAGGGACAGATCTTTTTAGCACAGATACGCAGTATTTT. This gives the protein CSVYPVGTDLFSTDTQYF. The chain couples TRBV29-1 to TRBJ2-3; 7 nucleotides agree with TRBD1. The CDR3 is made up of 18 amino acids. Trimming removed 5 bases from V and 0 bases from J; junction bases left unmatched: 17. Germline V gives CDR1 SQVTM, CDR2 ANQGSEA.

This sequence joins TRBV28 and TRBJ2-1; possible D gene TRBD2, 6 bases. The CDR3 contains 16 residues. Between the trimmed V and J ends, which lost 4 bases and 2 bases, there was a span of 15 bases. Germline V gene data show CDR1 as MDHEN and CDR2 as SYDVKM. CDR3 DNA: TGTGCCAGCAGTTCACTCCGGGGGACCGCCTACAATGAGCAGTTCTTC. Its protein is CASSSLRGTAYNEQFF.